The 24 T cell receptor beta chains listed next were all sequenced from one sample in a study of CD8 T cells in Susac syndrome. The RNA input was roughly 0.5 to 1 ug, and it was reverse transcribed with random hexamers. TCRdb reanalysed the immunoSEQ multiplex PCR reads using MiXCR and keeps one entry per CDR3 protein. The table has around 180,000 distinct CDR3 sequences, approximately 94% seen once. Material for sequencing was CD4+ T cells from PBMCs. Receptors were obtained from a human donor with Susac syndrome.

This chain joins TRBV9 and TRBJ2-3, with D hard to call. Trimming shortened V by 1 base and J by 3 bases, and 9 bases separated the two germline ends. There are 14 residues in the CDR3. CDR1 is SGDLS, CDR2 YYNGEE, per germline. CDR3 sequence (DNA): TGTGCCAGCAGCGTAAACAGCCTGACAGATACGCAGTATTTT. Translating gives CASSVNSLTDTQYF.

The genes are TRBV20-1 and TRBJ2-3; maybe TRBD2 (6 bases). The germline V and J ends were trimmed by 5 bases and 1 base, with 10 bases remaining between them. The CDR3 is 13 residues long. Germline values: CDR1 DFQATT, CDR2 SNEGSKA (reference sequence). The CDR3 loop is CSAYTGGTDTQYF. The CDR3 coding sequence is TGCAGTGCTTACACGGGGGGCACAGATACGCAGTATTTT.

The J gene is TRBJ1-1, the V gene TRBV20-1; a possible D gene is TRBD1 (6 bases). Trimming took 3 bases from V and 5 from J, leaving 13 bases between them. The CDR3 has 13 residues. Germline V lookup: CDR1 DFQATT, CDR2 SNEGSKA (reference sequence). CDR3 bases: TGCAGTGCTAGCTTGGGGGCGGGGACTGAAGCTTTCTTT. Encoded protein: CSASLGAGTEAFF.

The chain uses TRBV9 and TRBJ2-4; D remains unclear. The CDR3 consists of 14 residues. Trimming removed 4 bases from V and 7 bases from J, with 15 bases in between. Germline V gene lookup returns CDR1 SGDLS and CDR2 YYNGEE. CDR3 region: CASSPTTFFNIQYF. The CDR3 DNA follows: TGTGCCAGCAGCCCGACGACATTCTTTAACATTCAGTACTTC.

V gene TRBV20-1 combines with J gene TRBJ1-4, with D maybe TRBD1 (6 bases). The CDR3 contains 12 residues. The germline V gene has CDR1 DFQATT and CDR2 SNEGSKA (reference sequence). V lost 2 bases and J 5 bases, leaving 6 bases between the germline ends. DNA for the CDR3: TGCAGTGCTAGACAGGGGAATGAAAAACTGTTTTTT. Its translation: CSARQGNEKLFF.

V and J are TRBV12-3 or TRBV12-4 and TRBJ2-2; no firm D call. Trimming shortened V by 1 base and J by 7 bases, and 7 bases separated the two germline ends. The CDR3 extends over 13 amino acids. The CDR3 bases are TGTGCCAGCAGTTTAGTCGGCCGCGGGGAGCTGTTTTTT. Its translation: CASSLVGRGELFF.

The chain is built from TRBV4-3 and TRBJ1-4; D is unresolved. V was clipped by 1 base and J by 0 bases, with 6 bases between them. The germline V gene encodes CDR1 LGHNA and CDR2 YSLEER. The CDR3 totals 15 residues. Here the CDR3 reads CASSQVDATNEKLFF. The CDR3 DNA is TGCGCCAGCAGCCAAGTGGATGCAACTAATGAAAAACTGTTTTTT.

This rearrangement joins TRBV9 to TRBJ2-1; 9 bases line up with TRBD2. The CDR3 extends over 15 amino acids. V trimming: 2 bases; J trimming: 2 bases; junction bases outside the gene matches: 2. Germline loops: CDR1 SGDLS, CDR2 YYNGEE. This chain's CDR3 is CASSVGGGAYNEQFF. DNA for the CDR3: TGTGCCAGCAGCGTTGGCGGGGGGGCCTACAATGAGCAGTTCTTC.

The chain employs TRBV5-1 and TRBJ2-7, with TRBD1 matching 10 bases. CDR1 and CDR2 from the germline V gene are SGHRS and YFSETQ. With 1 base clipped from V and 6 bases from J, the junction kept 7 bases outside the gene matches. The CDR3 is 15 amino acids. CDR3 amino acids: CASSLTPGQGVEQYF. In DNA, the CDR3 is TGCGCCAGCAGCTTGACCCCTGGACAGGGGGTCGAGCAGTACTTC.

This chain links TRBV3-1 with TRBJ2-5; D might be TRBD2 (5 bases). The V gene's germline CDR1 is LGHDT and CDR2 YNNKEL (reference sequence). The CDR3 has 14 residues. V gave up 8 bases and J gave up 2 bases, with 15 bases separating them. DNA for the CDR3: TGTGCCAGCCTTGACCGAGGAGGACAAGAGACCCAGTACTTC. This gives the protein CASLDRGGQETQYF.

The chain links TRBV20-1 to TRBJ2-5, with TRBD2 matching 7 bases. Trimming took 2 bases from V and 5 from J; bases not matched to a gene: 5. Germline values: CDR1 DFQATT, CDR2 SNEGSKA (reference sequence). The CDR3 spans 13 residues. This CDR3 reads CSARLVGGETQYF. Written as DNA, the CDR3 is TGCAGTGCTAGATTGGTGGGGGGGGAGACCCAGTACTTC.

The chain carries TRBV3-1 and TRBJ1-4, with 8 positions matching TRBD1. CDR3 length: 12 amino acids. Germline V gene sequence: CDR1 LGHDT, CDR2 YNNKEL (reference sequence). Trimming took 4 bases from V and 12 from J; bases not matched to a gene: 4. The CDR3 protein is CASSPWGQELFF. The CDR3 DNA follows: TGTGCCAGCAGCCCTTGGGGACAGGAACTGTTTTTT.

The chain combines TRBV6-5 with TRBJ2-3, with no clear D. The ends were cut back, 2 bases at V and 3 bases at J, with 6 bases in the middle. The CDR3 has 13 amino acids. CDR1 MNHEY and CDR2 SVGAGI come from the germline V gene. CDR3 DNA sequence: TGTGCCAGCAGTTACGTGGAGACAGATACGCAGTATTTT. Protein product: CASSYVETDTQYF.

Written as DNA, the CDR3 is TGCGCCAGCAGCTACCGACAGGGAGCAGATACGCAGTATTTT. Encoded protein: CASSYRQGADTQYF. The chain couples TRBV5-1 to TRBJ2-3; 7 bases fit TRBD1. Germline V gene lookup returns CDR1 SGHRS and CDR2 YFSETQ. The CDR3 length is 14 residues. V lost 3 bases and J lost 4; bases outside the gene matches: 5.

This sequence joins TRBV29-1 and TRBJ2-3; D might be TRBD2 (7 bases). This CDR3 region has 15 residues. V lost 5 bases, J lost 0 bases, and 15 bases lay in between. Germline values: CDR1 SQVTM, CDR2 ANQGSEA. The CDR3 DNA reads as TGCAGCGTTTCTGGCGGGGGCTCTAGCACAGATACGCAGTATTTT. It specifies CSVSGGGSSTDTQYF.

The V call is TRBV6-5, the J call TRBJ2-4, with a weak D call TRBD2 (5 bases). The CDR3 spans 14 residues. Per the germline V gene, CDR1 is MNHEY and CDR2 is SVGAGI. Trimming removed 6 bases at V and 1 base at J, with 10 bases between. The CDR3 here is CASSPGWAKNIQYF. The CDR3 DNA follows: TGTGCCAGCAGCCCGGGGTGGGCCAAAAACATTCAGTACTTC.

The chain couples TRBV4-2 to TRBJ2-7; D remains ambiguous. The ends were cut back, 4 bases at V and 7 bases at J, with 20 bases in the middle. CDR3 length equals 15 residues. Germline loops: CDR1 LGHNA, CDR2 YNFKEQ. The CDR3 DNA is TGTGCCAGCAGCCCCAGGCCCGGGCTACAGCGAGAGCAGTACTTC. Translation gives CASSPRPGLQREQYF.

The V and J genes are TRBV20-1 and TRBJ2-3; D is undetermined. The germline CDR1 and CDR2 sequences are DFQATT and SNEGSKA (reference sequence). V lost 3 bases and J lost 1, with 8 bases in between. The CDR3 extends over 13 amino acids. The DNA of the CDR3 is TGCAGTGCTAGCCGCACCCGCACAGATACGCAGTATTTT. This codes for CSASRTRTDTQYF.

The CDR3 sequence: CSVEGTYGYTF. In DNA, the CDR3 is TGCAGCGTTGAAGGAACCTATGGCTACACCTTC. The chain is built from TRBV29-1 and TRBJ1-2; D is unclear. CDR1 is SQVTM and CDR2 is ANQGSEA in the germline V gene. This CDR3 has 11 residues. V dropped 1 base and J dropped 4 bases, with 4 bases sitting between them.

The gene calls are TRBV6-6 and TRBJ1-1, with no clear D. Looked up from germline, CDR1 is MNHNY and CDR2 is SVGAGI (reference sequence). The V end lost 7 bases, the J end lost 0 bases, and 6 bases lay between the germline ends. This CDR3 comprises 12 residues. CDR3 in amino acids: CASKLLNTEAFF. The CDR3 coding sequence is TGTGCCAGCAAACTCCTGAACACTGAAGCTTTCTTT.

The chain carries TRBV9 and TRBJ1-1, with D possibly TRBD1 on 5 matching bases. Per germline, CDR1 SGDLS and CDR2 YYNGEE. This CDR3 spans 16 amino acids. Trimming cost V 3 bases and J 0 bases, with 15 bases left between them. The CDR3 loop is CASSDPVGGMNTEAFF. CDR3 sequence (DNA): TGTGCCAGCAGCGACCCCGTGGGGGGGATGAACACTGAAGCTTTCTTT. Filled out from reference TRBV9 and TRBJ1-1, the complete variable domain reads DSGVTQTPKHLITATGQRVTLRCSPRSGDLSVYWYQQSLDQGLQFLIQYYNGEERAKGNILERFSAQQFPDLHSELNLSSLELGDSALYFCASSDPVGGMNTEAFFGQGTRLTVV.

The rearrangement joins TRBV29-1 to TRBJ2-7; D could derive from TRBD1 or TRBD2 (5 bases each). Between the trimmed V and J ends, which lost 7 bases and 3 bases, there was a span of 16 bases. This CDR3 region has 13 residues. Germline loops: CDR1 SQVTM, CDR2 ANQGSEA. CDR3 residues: CSENPGRIYEQYF. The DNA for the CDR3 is TGCAGCGAGAATCCGGGACGAATCTACGAGCAGTACTTC.

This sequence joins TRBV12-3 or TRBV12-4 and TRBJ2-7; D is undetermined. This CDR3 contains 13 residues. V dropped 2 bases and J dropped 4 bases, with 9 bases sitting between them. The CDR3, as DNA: TGTGCCAGCAGTTTACTAAGAACATACGAGCAGTACTTC. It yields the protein CASSLLRTYEQYF.

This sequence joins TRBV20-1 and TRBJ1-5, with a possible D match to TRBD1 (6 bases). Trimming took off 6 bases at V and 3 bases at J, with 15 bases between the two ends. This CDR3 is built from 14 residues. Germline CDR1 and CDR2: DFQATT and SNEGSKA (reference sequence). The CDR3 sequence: CSARPTGTNQPQHF. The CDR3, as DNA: TGCAGTGCCCGACCGACAGGAACCAATCAGCCCCAGCATTTT.